Below are 8 T cell receptor beta chains sequenced from a single sample in a study of CD8+CD57+ T cells in acquired aplastic anemia (dated by TCRdb to the late 2010s). Sequencing was performed on an Illumina HiSeq 2000. Genomic DNA was used as template for profiling of TCR beta VDJ combinations and CDR3 sequences. TCRdb reprocessing: public reads trimmed at Q25 with fastp, clones called with MiXCR, in-frame beta chains kept. Identical CDR3 protein sequences are pooled into one entry, listed with their most common genes and DNA. This sample gives about 120,000 distinct CDR3 sequences in total; about 43% of them show up just once. More than 2.5% of the sample comes from the top ten. The patients picked for sequencing were ones in whom flow cytometry had shown an expansion of CD8+CD57+ cells. Sequencing was carried out using sorted CD4+, CD8+, or CD8+CD57+ T cells (not recorded which) from PBMCs. The receptors shown here come from a human donor with aplastic anemia.

This clonotype was observed many times. This rearrangement joins TRBV6-1 to TRBJ2-5; D gene ambiguous. CDR1 is MNHNS, CDR2 SASEGT, per germline. The CDR3 length is 16 residues. Trimming left V 1 base short and J 5 bases short, with 17 bases between. CDR3 sequence (DNA): TGTGCCAGCAGTGAAGAAGTACCGGCGACGAAGGAGACCCAGTACTTC. Translated: CASSEEVPATKETQYF.

The genes are TRBV5-5 and TRBJ1-5; a weak D match, TRBD1 (6 bases). V lost 3 bases and J lost 11, with 15 bases in between. The CDR3 sequence is 13 residues long. Germline values: CDR1 SGHKS, CDR2 YYEKEE (reference sequence). The CDR3 loop reads CASSYTGTGAQHF. CDR3 DNA sequence: TGTGCCAGCAGCTACACAGGGACCGGGGCCCAGCATTTT.

This chain connects TRBV10-1 to TRBJ1-2, with D possibly TRBD1 on 6 matching bases. Germline V gene lookup returns CDR1 WNHNN and CDR2 SYGVQD (reference sequence). This CDR3 spans 15 amino acids. Trimming removed 6 bases at V and 1 base at J, with 15 bases between. The CDR3 bases are TGCGCCAGCAGCCAAGATGGGGGACATAACTATGGCTACACCTTC. It yields the protein CASSQDGGHNYGYTF.

The chain joins TRBV10-3 to TRBJ2-7; 7 bases map to TRBD1. Germline V gene lookup returns CDR1 ENHRY and CDR2 SYGVKD. This CDR3 contains 14 residues. Germline trimming cut 3 bases from V and 3 bases from J; bases unmatched to any gene: 5. The CDR3 sequence is CAISDLDRSYEQYF. The CDR3, as DNA: TGTGCCATCAGTGACCTGGACAGGAGCTACGAGCAGTACTTC.

On this clonotype itself: A read error is possible here, since a much larger clone lies one base away. The chain has TRBV29-1 and TRBJ2-4; D unresolved. Germline CDR1 SQVTM, CDR2 ANQGSEA. This CDR3 has 15 amino acids. Trimming took off 4 bases at V and 2 bases at J, with 15 bases between the two ends. In nucleotides, the CDR3 is TGCAGCGTTGTCCAGAGCGAGGTCTCCAAAAACATTCAGTACTTC. It yields the protein CSVVQSEVSKNIQYF.

This clonotype was seen more than once but under ten times. The chain carries TRBV7-9 and TRBJ2-7; perhaps TRBD2 as D (5 bases). The CDR3 runs to 13 residues. CDR1 SEHNR and CDR2 FQNEAQ come from the germline V gene (reference sequence). Trimming took 5 bases from V and 3 from J, leaving 11 bases between them. The chain's CDR3 is CASSRREVYEQYF. The CDR3 DNA is TGTGCCAGCAGCCGCCGGGAAGTCTACGAGCAGTACTTC.

The genes are TRBV18 and TRBJ1-1; TRBD1 aligns across 9 bases. From germline, CDR1 is KGHSH and CDR2 LQKENI. J lost 5 bases, V lost 2 bases, and 3 bases had no gene match. This CDR3 is built from 14 residues. The DNA for the CDR3 is TGTGCCAGCTCACCAAGGACAGGGGAGACTGAAGCTTTCTTT. It encodes CASSPRTGETEAFF. Filled out from reference TRBV18 and TRBJ1-1, the complete variable domain reads NAGVMQNPRHLVRRRGQEARLRCSPMKGHSHVYWYRQLPEEGLKFMVYLQKENIIDESGMPKERFSAEFPKEGPSILRIQQVVRGDSAAYFCASSPRTGETEAFFGQGTRLTVV.

Comments on this clonotype: This may be a read error, as it is one base from a much larger clone. The chain uses TRBV5-4 and TRBJ2-5; perhaps D is TRBD1 or TRBD2 (7 bases each). The germline V gene has CDR1 SGHNT and CDR2 YYREEE (reference sequence). Trimming shortened V by 1 base and J by 7 bases, and 17 bases separated the two germline ends. CDR3 length equals 15 residues. As DNA, the CDR3 is TGTGCCAGCAGCTTGAGAACAGGGGAGGGGGGGACCCAGTACTTC. Translating it yields CASSLRTGEGGTQYF.